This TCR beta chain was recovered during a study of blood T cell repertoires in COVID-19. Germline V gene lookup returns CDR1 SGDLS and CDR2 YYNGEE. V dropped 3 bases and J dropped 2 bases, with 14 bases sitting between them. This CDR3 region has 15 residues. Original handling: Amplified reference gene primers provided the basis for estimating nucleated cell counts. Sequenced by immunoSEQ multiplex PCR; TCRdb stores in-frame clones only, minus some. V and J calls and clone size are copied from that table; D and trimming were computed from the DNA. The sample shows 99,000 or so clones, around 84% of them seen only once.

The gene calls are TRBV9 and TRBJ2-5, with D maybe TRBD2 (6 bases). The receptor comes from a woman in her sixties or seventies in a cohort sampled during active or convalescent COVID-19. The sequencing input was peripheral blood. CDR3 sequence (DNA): TGTGCCAGCAGCGCGACCGGGGGTAGGCAAGAGACCCAGTACTTC. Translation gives CASSATGGRQETQYF. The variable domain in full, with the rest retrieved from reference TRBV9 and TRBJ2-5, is DSGVTQTPKHLITATGQRVTLRCSPRSGDLSVYWYQQSLDQGLQFLIQYYNGEERAKGNILERFSAQQFPDLHSELNLSSLELGDSALYFCASSATGGRQETQYFGPGTRLLVL.